The 30 T cell receptor beta chains given below trace back to one sample, sequenced in a study of cytomegalovirus exposure and HLA in healthy donors. The PCR had 60 Vbeta and 13 Jbeta primers. Generated by immunoSEQ multiplex PCR, the TCRdb table keeps only in-frame clones and is missing some. The repertoire consists of 150,000 to 200,000 clones, with under 70% occurring once and the leading ten covering roughly 10%. Sequencing was performed on PBMCs. The source of these receptors is a man aged 30 to 39 in good health and CMV-seropositive.

The CDR3 region is CASSEDSEAFF. The CDR3 DNA follows: TGTGCCAGCAGTGAAGACAGTGAAGCTTTCTTT. The V call is TRBV2, the J call TRBJ1-1; no reliable D call. The CDR3 sequence is 11 residues long. Trimming pared 1 base from V and 7 bases from J, leaving 4 bases between. The germline V gene encodes CDR1 SNHLY and CDR2 FYNNEI.

CDR3: CSVESGGERSENIQYF. CDR3 nucleotide sequence: TGCAGCGTTGAATCGGGGGGAGAGCGTAGTGAAAACATTCAGTACTTC. The chain employs TRBV29-1 and TRBJ2-4, with 7 bases lining up with TRBD2. Germline trimming cut 2 bases from V and 5 bases from J; bases unmatched to any gene: 12. This CDR3 is built from 16 residues. The germline CDR1 and CDR2 sequences are SQVTM and ANQGSEA.

This chain joins TRBV19 and TRBJ1-1; D not certain. This CDR3 region has 13 residues. Trimming left V 4 bases short and J 0 bases short, with 6 bases between. Germline loops: CDR1 LNHDA, CDR2 SQIVND (reference sequence). The CDR3 loop is CASSTGLNTEAFF. CDR3 DNA sequence: TGTGCCAGTAGTACGGGGTTGAACACTGAAGCTTTCTTT.

This clone was counted at least ten times. This chain links TRBV6-4 with TRBJ2-1; 10 bases agree with TRBD2. Germline CDR1 is MRHNA and CDR2 is SNTAGT. V trimming: 5 bases; J trimming: 6 bases; junction bases outside the gene matches: 4. There are 14 residues in the CDR3. In DNA, the CDR3 is TGTGCCAGCAGTACGGGGACTAGCGCCAATGAGCAGTTCTTC. Its protein is CASSTGTSANEQFF.

The V call is TRBV7-8, the J call TRBJ2-1, with TRBD2 identical over 10 bases. From germline, CDR1 is SGHVS and CDR2 FQNEAQ. This CDR3 is built from 17 residues. Unmatched junction bases numbered 7, after V lost 5 bases and J lost 0 bases. In DNA form, the CDR3 reads TGTGCCAGCAGCATAAGGACTAGCGGTTACTCCTACAATGAGCAGTTCTTC. It is translated as CASSIRTSGYSYNEQFF.

This chain joins TRBV7-9 and TRBJ1-1; 8 bases align to TRBD1. Germline lookup yields CDR1 SEHNR and CDR2 FQNEAQ (reference sequence). V lost 1 base to trimming and J lost 6 bases; unmatched junction nucleotides: 10. The CDR3 has 16 residues. The CDR3, as DNA: TGTGCCAGCAGCTTAGACTCAGGGGGCGCGTGGGCTGAAGCTTTCTTT. This gives the protein CASSLDSGGAWAEAFF.

This CDR3 reads CASRQNTGVVNTQYF. The CDR3, as DNA: TGTGCCAGCAGACAAAACACAGGGGTGGTAAATACGCAGTATTTT. V and J are TRBV6-4 and TRBJ2-3, with 7 nucleotides matching TRBD1. The V gene's germline CDR1 is MRHNA and CDR2 SNTAGT. Trimming took 6 bases from V and 7 from J; bases not matched to a gene: 13. CDR3 length: 15 amino acids.

This clone was seen a handful of times. V usage is TRBV9 and J usage is TRBJ1-2; no reliable D call. The V end lost 2 bases, the J end lost 6 bases, and 20 bases lay between the germline ends. CDR3 size: 16 residues. The germline V gene has CDR1 SGDLS and CDR2 YYNGEE. The CDR3, as DNA: TGTGCCAGCAGCGTGGGAGAGGATCGGTATTGGGATGGCTACACCTTC. This sequence encodes CASSVGEDRYWDGYTF.

This clone was recorded once. This chain uses TRBV6-6 with TRBJ2-1; 12 positions match TRBD2. Trimming took 2 bases from V and 6 from J; bases not matched to a gene: 2. The germline V gene encodes CDR1 MNHNY and CDR2 SVGAGI (reference sequence). The CDR3 extends over 15 amino acids. CDR3 loop: CASSYRTSGVNEQFF. In DNA form, the CDR3 reads TGTGCCAGCAGTTACCGGACTAGCGGGGTCAATGAGCAGTTCTTC.

The gene calls are TRBV25-1 and TRBJ2-7, with TRBD1 matching over 10 bases. V gave up 4 bases and J gave up 3 bases; unmatched junction bases: 6. This CDR3 region has 15 residues. Germline assignment: CDR1 MGHDK and CDR2 SYGVNS. The CDR3: CASSVHGQGGYEQYF. Written as DNA, the CDR3 is TGTGCCAGCAGTGTTCATGGACAGGGGGGCTACGAGCAGTACTTC.

The genes are TRBV15 and TRBJ1-2; 7 bases are shared with TRBD1. The V gene's germline CDR1 is LNHNV and CDR2 YYDKDF (reference sequence). The length of the CDR3 is 15 residues. Trimming at V came to 3 bases and at J to 5 bases, leaving 9 bases not matched to a gene. This chain's CDR3 is CATSSPGQPIYGYTF. Here the CDR3 DNA reads TGTGCCACCAGCAGTCCGGGACAGCCGATTTATGGCTACACCTTC. Full variable domain (outside the CDR3, taken from reference TRBV15 and TRBJ1-2): DAMVIQNPRYQVTQFGKPVTLSCSQTLNHNVMYWYQQKSSQAPKLLFHYYDKDFNNEADTPDNFQSRRPNTSFCFLDIRSPGLGDTAMYLCATSSPGQPIYGYTFGSGTRLTVV.

The chain couples TRBV28 to TRBJ1-1, with 7 positions matching TRBD1. J lost 3 bases, V lost 1 base, and 17 bases had no gene match. The CDR3 has 19 amino acids. The V gene's germline CDR1 is MDHEN and CDR2 SYDVKM. The CDR3 DNA is TGTGCCAGCAGTTTATATACCGGGGGACAGCTGGGCTCGGACACTGAAGCTTTCTTT. The encoded protein is CASSLYTGGQLGSDTEAFF.

The rearrangement uses TRBV28 and TRBJ1-2, with 9 bases matching TRBD1. Trimming took 3 bases from V and 4 from J; bases not matched to a gene: 9. CDR1 and CDR2 (germline): MDHEN, SYDVKM. This CDR3 contains 16 residues. The chain's CDR3 is CASSLGTGGYGYGYTF. The CDR3 DNA is TGTGCCAGCAGTTTGGGTACAGGGGGCTATGGCTATGGCTACACCTTC.

This chain uses TRBV29-1 with TRBJ1-1, with a tentative D call TRBD1 (5 bases). Trimming removed 0 bases from V and 6 bases from J, with 17 bases in between. Germline CDR1 is SQVTM and CDR2 is ANQGSEA. This CDR3 has 15 amino acids. CDR3 region: CSVEDRFTGPPEAFF. In DNA, the CDR3 is TGCAGCGTTGAAGATCGTTTTACAGGCCCCCCTGAAGCTTTCTTT.

V and J are TRBV23-1 and TRBJ1-2; 8 bases match TRBD1. TRBV23-1 is assigned to the ORF class and has an uncertain function. The CDR3 is 17 amino acids. V lost 3 bases and J lost 4; bases outside the gene matches: 13. CDR3 protein: CASSHPGTDRVRYGYTF. The CDR3, as DNA: TGCGCCAGCAGTCACCCAGGTACGGACAGGGTTCGCTATGGCTACACCTTC.

The V gene is TRBV7-9, the J gene TRBJ2-1; tentatively, D is TRBD1 (5 bases). Germline V gives CDR1 SEHNR, CDR2 FQNEAQ (reference sequence). The CDR3 consists of 15 residues. The V end was cut by 4 bases, the J end by 14 bases, with 24 bases between. The CDR3 loop reads CASSSFRGKGSQKFF. CDR3 coding DNA: TGTGCCAGCAGCTCCTTTAGGGGAAAAGGGTCTCAAAAGTTCTTC.

The chain combines TRBV11-2 with TRBJ1-4; 9 bases agree with TRBD1. The CDR3 runs to 15 residues. The ends lost 3 bases at V and 8 bases at J; junction bases unmatched: 7. Germline V gene lookup returns CDR1 SGHAT and CDR2 FQNNGV. The CDR3 DNA reads as TGTGCCAGCAGCTTCAACATCGACAGGGGGGAAAAACTGTTTTTT. The encoded protein is CASSFNIDRGEKLFF.

The V gene is TRBV27, the J gene TRBJ1-2, with 12 bases identical to TRBD1. CDR3 length: 17 amino acids. The trim removed 4 bases at V and 6 bases at J, leaving 12 bases unmatched. Germline V gives CDR1 MNHEY, CDR2 SMNVEV (reference sequence). CDR3 nucleotides: TGTGCCAGCAGTTACCAAACCGGGACAGGGGGCGCAAATGGCTACACCTTC. It codes for CASSYQTGTGGANGYTF.

The V and J genes are TRBV2 and TRBJ2-7; no clear D gene. The CDR3 totals 11 residues. CDR1 and CDR2 (germline): SNHLY, FYNNEI. With 5 bases removed from V and 6 bases from J, the gap between germline ends came to 8 bases. CDR3 sequence (DNA): TGTGCCAGCAGTCCTAATCCCGAGCAGTACTTC. This gives the protein CASSPNPEQYF. Filled out from reference TRBV2 and TRBJ2-7, the complete variable domain reads EPEVTQTPSHQVTQMGQEVILRCVPISNHLYFYWYRQILGQKVEFLVSFYNNEISEKSEIFDDQFSVERPDGSNFTLKIRSTKLEDSAMYFCASSPNPEQYFGPGTRLTVT.

On this clone: This same CDR3 is encoded by further DNA sequences in the sample. The genes are TRBV30 and TRBJ1-1, with 7 nucleotides matching TRBD1. The CDR3 is made up of 13 amino acids. V gave up 5 bases and J gave up 2 bases; unmatched junction bases: 5. The V gene's germline CDR1 is GTSNPN and CDR2 SVGIG (reference sequence). Here the CDR3 reads CAWSGQLNTEAFF. The CDR3 DNA sequence: TGTGCCTGGTCGGGACAGTTAAACACTGAAGCTTTCTTT.

The chain has TRBV29-1 and TRBJ1-3; 10 bases fit TRBD1. The germline gives CDR1 SQVTM, CDR2 ANQGSEA. The CDR3 has 12 amino acids. Trimming at V came to 7 bases and at J to 11 bases, leaving 8 bases not matched to a gene. DNA of the CDR3: TGCAGCGCCGGGACAGGGGCCGGGGCCATATATTTT. This sequence encodes CSAGTGAGAIYF.

This clone has just a few counts. This chain links TRBV4-1 with TRBJ1-2; 11 nucleotides match TRBD1. The V gene end was trimmed by 3 bases and the J gene end by 2 bases; junction bases not matched to a gene: 5. Per the germline V gene, CDR1 is MGHRA and CDR2 is YSYEKL. The CDR3 extends over 16 amino acids. The CDR3 is CASSQTGQGANYGYTF. The CDR3 coding sequence is TGCGCCAGCAGCCAGACCGGACAGGGGGCAAACTATGGCTACACCTTC.

V is TRBV19 and J is TRBJ1-1, with D possibly TRBD1 on 5 matching bases. Trimming removed 4 bases at V and 0 bases at J, with 9 bases between. The germline V gene encodes CDR1 LNHDA and CDR2 SQIVND (reference sequence). CDR3 length: 14 residues. Here the CDR3 reads CASSRLDMNTEAFF. CDR3 DNA: TGTGCCAGTAGTAGGTTGGACATGAACACTGAAGCTTTCTTT.

This clone appeared once. This chain uses TRBV27 with TRBJ1-2, with 10 bases fitting TRBD1. The V gene end was trimmed by 4 bases and the J gene end by 4 bases; junction bases not matched to a gene: 6. Germline V lookup: CDR1 MNHEY, CDR2 SMNVEV (reference sequence). The CDR3 loop spans 15 amino acids. The CDR3 nucleotides read TGTGCCAGCAGTTACAGGACAGGGGGGGTCTATGGCTACACCTTC. It yields the protein CASSYRTGGVYGYTF.

The chain has TRBV18 and TRBJ2-5; 7 nucleotides agree with TRBD1. The CDR3 contains 14 residues. CDR1 is KGHSH, CDR2 LQKENI, per germline. Losses at the gene ends were 2 bases for V and 5 bases for J; bases not matched to a gene: 5. Here the CDR3 DNA reads TGTGCCAGCTCACCATTCGACAGGGACGAGACCCAGTACTTC. This sequence encodes CASSPFDRDETQYF.

This clone is a singleton in its sample. This chain connects TRBV28 to TRBJ2-7; D uncertain. The CDR3 covers 11 residues. Between the trimmed V and J ends, which lost 8 bases and 2 bases, there was a span of 7 bases. CDR1 and CDR2 from the germline V gene are MDHEN and SYDVKM. This chain's CDR3 is CASSSPYEQYF. CDR3 DNA sequence: TGTGCCAGCTCGAGCCCCTACGAGCAGTACTTC.

This clone was counted a few times. The genes are TRBV19 and TRBJ1-1; tentatively, D is TRBD1 (5 bases). The ends were cut back, 2 bases at V and 4 bases at J, with 8 bases in the middle. Germline CDR1 reads LNHDA; CDR2 reads SQIVND (reference sequence). The CDR3 is made up of 13 amino acids. CDR3 amino acids: CASSIYGATEAFF. The CDR3 DNA follows: TGTGCCAGTAGTATATATGGGGCCACTGAAGCTTTCTTT.

The CDR3 sequence: CASNLNSGISYNEQFF. CDR3 bases: TGTGCCAGCAATCTTAATAGCGGGATTTCCTACAATGAGCAGTTCTTC. The rearrangement uses TRBV27 and TRBJ2-1; 8 bases are shared with TRBD2. Per germline, CDR1 MNHEY and CDR2 SMNVEV (reference sequence). V gave up 7 bases and J gave up 1 base; unmatched junction bases: 9. The CDR3 loop spans 16 amino acids.

As DNA, the CDR3 is TGTGCCAGCAGTTTTGGAGCAGGGCTTGGCACTGAAGCTTTCTTT. Protein: CASSFGAGLGTEAFF. The V gene is TRBV27, the J gene TRBJ1-1; D may be TRBD1 (5 bases). This CDR3 region has 15 residues. Germline V gene data show CDR1 as MNHEY and CDR2 as SMNVEV (reference sequence). The ends were cut back, 3 bases at V and 4 bases at J, with 15 bases in the middle.

This clone was counted only a few times. V gene TRBV5-1 combines with J gene TRBJ1-4; 8 bases map to TRBD1. CDR3 length: 14 residues. Germline CDR1 is SGHRS and CDR2 is YFSETQ. Trimming removed 4 bases from V and 8 bases from J; junction bases left unmatched: 7. The CDR3 DNA is TGCGCCAGCAGCGGCGGGACAGGTCAGGAAAAACTGTTTTTT. It yields the protein CASSGGTGQEKLFF.